Below, 12 T cell receptor beta chains from the same sample are listed, as sequenced in a study of T cells in Graves' hyperthyroidism and ophthalmopathy. Authors of the study amplified TCR beta CDR3 regions from RNA transcripts. The HTBI primer set was used in a first-round RT-PCR of the TCR CDR3. TCRdb reanalysed the multiplex PCR reads using MiXCR and keeps one entry per CDR3 protein. The sample includes fewer than 550,000 distinct CDR3 sequences, about 24% of them seen just once. Input material: blood. These receptors all come from a woman in her twenties or thirties with Graves' ophthalmopathy.

CDR3 residues: CASSLVLSTYEQYF. The CDR3 DNA is TGTGCCAGCAGTTTAGTACTTTCTACCTACGAGCAGTACTTC. The chain joins TRBV12-3 or TRBV12-4 to TRBJ2-7; no reliable D call. The CDR3 loop spans 14 amino acids. Trimming pared 1 base from V and 2 bases from J, leaving 9 bases between.

This clonotype was observed many times. The chain recombines TRBV7-2 with TRBJ2-7; 9 positions match TRBD1. V lost 1 base, J lost 4 bases, and 8 bases stayed unmatched. The CDR3 sequence is 16 residues long. Germline lookup yields CDR1 SGHTA and CDR2 FQGNSA. CDR3 sequence (DNA): TGTGCCAGCAGCTTAGGCCCCGGGACAGGGTTGTACGAGCAGTACTTC. Its protein product is CASSLGPGTGLYEQYF. Variable domain in full (rest from reference TRBV7-2 and TRBJ2-7): GAGVSQSPSNKVTEKGKDVELRCDPISGHTALYWYRQSLGQGLEFLIYFQGNSAPDKSGLPSDRFSAERTGGSVSTLTIQRTQQEDSAVYLCASSLGPGTGLYEQYFGPGTRLTVT.

In its sample, this clonotype was seen many times. The chain has TRBV27 and TRBJ2-1; D might be TRBD1 (5 bases). Germline V lookup: CDR1 MNHEY, CDR2 SMNVEV (reference sequence). V lost 4 bases to trimming and J lost 4 bases, with 8 bases between them. This CDR3 has 13 amino acids. The CDR3 coding sequence is TGTGCCAGCAGTTCCGGACATTACAATGAGCAGTTCTTC. As protein: CASSSGHYNEQFF.

In its sample, this clonotype was seen many times. The chain uses TRBV7-9 and TRBJ2-5; 7 bases align to TRBD1. The CDR3 extends over 14 amino acids. Trimming at V came to 4 bases and at J to 1 base, leaving 3 bases not matched to a gene. Germline CDR1 is SEHNR and CDR2 is FQNEAQ (reference sequence). The CDR3 DNA sequence: TGTGCCAGCAGCTCAAGGGACAGCCAAGAGACCCAGTACTTC. It is translated as CASSSRDSQETQYF.

In its sample, this clonotype was seen a few times. The V gene is TRBV12-3 or TRBV12-4, the J gene TRBJ2-7; weak D call: TRBD1 (5 bases). The CDR3 has 17 residues. Deletions cut 5 bases from V and 3 bases from J, with 23 bases between. This chain's CDR3 is CASSEDRGLEGVYEQYF. The CDR3 DNA sequence: TGTGCCAGCAGTGAAGATCGTGGGCTCGAAGGGGTCTACGAGCAGTACTTC.

This clonotype was detected only a few times. The chain links TRBV6-1 to TRBJ2-7; D may be TRBD2 (5 bases). Per germline, CDR1 MNHNS and CDR2 SASEGT. The CDR3 spans 13 residues. Trimming left V 7 bases short and J 3 bases short, with 13 bases between. The CDR3, as DNA: TGTGCCAGCAACGTGGGAGTTAACTACGAGCAGTACTTC. Protein: CASNVGVNYEQYF.

The table lists this clonotype with many counts. The rearrangement links TRBV6-2 or TRBV6-3 to TRBJ2-4; a possible D gene is TRBD1 (5 bases). Germline CDR1 MNHEY, CDR2 SVGEGT. V was clipped by 6 bases and J by 9 bases, with 21 bases between them. CDR3 size: 15 residues. The CDR3 sequence is CASRAGFSGPSIQYF. CDR3 nucleotide sequence: TGTGCCAGCAGGGCCGGGTTCTCAGGGCCCAGCATTCAGTACTTC.

The CDR3 loop reads CASSLDTGGVETQYF. DNA of the CDR3: TGTGCCAGCAGCTTGGATACAGGGGGGGTAGAGACCCAGTACTTC. The V gene is TRBV7-9, the J gene TRBJ2-5, with D possibly TRBD1 on 8 matching bases. The CDR3 loop spans 15 amino acids. Per the germline V gene, CDR1 is SEHNR and CDR2 is FQNEAQ (reference sequence). Trimming shortened V by 3 bases and J by 4 bases, and 15 bases separated the two germline ends.

The chain employs TRBV12-3 or TRBV12-4 and TRBJ1-1, with D possibly TRBD1 on 5 matching bases. Trimming took 3 bases from V and 0 from J, leaving 14 bases between them. The CDR3 totals 16 residues. In DNA form, the CDR3 reads TGTGCCAGCAGTTTTCTAGGGGCTCCTGTGAACACTGAAGCTTTCTTT. This translates into CASSFLGAPVNTEAFF.

This clonotype was picked up many times. In nucleotides, the CDR3 is TGTGCCAGCAGTTACCTAGGATCTGGCTACACCTTC. This codes for CASSYLGSGYTF. This sequence joins TRBV6-4 and TRBJ1-2; unclear D gene. This CDR3 region has 12 residues. The V gene lost 5 bases and the J gene lost 7 bases, with 11 bases spanning the gap. Germline V gives CDR1 MRHNA, CDR2 SNTAGT.

V is TRBV12-3 or TRBV12-4 and J is TRBJ2-7; a weak D match, TRBD2 (5 bases). The CDR3 totals 11 residues. The V end lost 6 bases, the J end lost 5 bases, and 8 bases lay between the germline ends. The CDR3 coding sequence is TGTGCCAGCAGCGCGAGGGACGAGCAGTACTTC. Residues: CASSARDEQYF.

The genes are TRBV6-1 and TRBJ2-7; D is ambiguous. CDR3 size: 14 residues. CDR1 and CDR2 (germline): MNHNS, SASEGT. Trimming removed 6 bases from V and 6 bases from J, with 18 bases in between. The CDR3 here is CASRRDNLTPEQYF. The CDR3 nucleotides read TGTGCCAGCAGAAGAGACAACCTCACGCCCGAGCAGTACTTC.